A selection of T cell receptor beta chains follows, all from one sample in a study of T cell responses to AZD1222 COVID-19 vaccine. Sequencing was performed with immunoSEQ multiplex PCR; in TCRdb, only in-frame clones are kept and a portion is missing. The sample contains 150,000 to 200,000 clones, around 90% of which appear only once. This material consisted of peripheral blood, taken on day 0 of AZD1222 vaccination. The source of these receptors is an adult in good health. CDR3s include the opening cysteine and the closing phenylalanine or tryptophan. The D gene is left open where the match is weak. Clone size is shown for a subset of rows, as once, few, many or a class of expanded clone.

J,V,D,size,CDR3,DNA
TRBJ1-5,TRBV3-1/TRBV3-2,.,.,CASSPDSGGLPQHF,TGTGCCAGCAGCCCCGACTCGGGGGGGCTGCCCCAGCATTTT
TRBJ1-4,TRBV28,TRBD1,.,CASSTGGREKLFF,TGTGCCAGCAGTACAGGGGGCCGAGAAAAACTGTTTTTT
TRBJ1-4,TRBV10-3,TRBD1,.,CAISETGALEKLFF,TGTGCCATCAGTGAGACAGGGGCGTTAGAAAAACTGTTTTTT
TRBJ2-7,TRBV5-6,.,.,CASSLIGSYEQYF,TGTGCCAGCAGCCTGATAGGCTCCTACGAGCAGTACTTC
TRBJ2-7,TRBV18,TRBD1,once,CASSRIGQGHTYEQYF,TGTGCCAGCTCGCGCATAGGACAGGGCCACACCTACGAGCAGTACTTC
TRBJ1-6,TRBV5-5,TRBD1,.,CASSSLGQTNSPLHF,TGTGCCAGCAGCTCGTTGGGACAGACCAATTCACCCCTCCACTTT
TRBJ1-4,TRBV4-2,TRBD1,.,CASSQDETGGYEKLFF,TGTGCCAGCAGCCAAGATGAGACAGGGGGCTACGAAAAACTGTTTTTT
TRBJ2-7,TRBV6-5,TRBD2,.,CASSLSTSGRYEQYF,TGTGCCAGCAGCCTGTCGACTAGCGGGAGGTACGAGCAGTACTTC
TRBJ1-1,TRBV7-3,.,.,CASSSPNTEAFF,TGTGCCAGCAGCTCACCCAACACTGAAGCTTTCTTT
TRBJ1-3,TRBV27,TRBD1,.,CARQGWIVEGNTIYF,TGTGCCAGACAGGGGTGGATAGTTGAAGGAAACACCATATATTTT
TRBJ2-7,TRBV21-1,.,.,CASPPWEQYF,TGTGCCAGCCCCCCATGGGAGCAGTACTTC
TRBJ1-2,TRBV5-6,.,.,CASSLMSGVNGYTF,TGTGCCAGCAGCTTAATGTCGGGGGTAAACGGCTACACCTTC
TRBJ2-7,TRBV18,TRBD1,.,CASSPGQGPYEQYF,TGTGCCAGCTCACCAGGACAGGGGCCCTACGAGCAGTACTTC
TRBJ1-5,TRBV6-1,.,.,CASSETGHQPQHF,TGTGCCAGCAGTGAGACAGGCCATCAGCCCCAGCATTTT
TRBJ1-4,TRBV28,TRBD1,.,CASRGQGAGEKLFF,TGTGCCAGCAGGGGACAGGGGGCCGGAGAAAAACTGTTTTTT
TRBJ2-1,TRBV4-2,.,.,CASSQGNSVRDNEQFF,TGTGCCAGCAGCCAAGGAAACAGCGTCCGGGACAATGAGCAGTTCTTC
TRBJ2-1,TRBV11-2,.,.,CASRQWGRSSYNEQFF,TGTGCCAGCAGGCAATGGGGGCGGAGCTCCTACAATGAGCAGTTCTTC
TRBJ1-6,TRBV5-4,TRBD1,once,CASSLQGDNSPLHF,TGTGCCAGCAGCTTGCAGGGGGATAATTCACCCCTCCACTTT
TRBJ1-3,TRBV15,.,.,CATSRDFGTNSGNTIYF,TGTGCCACCAGCAGAGATTTTGGGACAAACTCTGGAAACACCATATATTTT
TRBJ2-3,TRBV11-3,.,.,CASSLATLADTQYF,TGTGCCAGCAGCTTAGCCACGCTCGCAGATACGCAGTATTTT
TRBJ1-6,TRBV28,TRBD1,once,CASSTTGYNSPLHF,TGTGCCAGCAGTACGACAGGGTATAATTCACCCCTCCACTTT
TRBJ1-5,TRBV9,.,.,CASSVESGNQPQHF,TGTGCCAGCAGCGTAGAATCGGGCAATCAGCCCCAGCATTTT
TRBJ2-1,TRBV6-5,TRBD2,.,CASSTGTSGGNEQFF,TGTGCCAGCAGCACAGGGACTAGCGGGGGTAATGAGCAGTTCTTC
TRBJ1-1,TRBV20-1,.,.,CSASGQGIGAFF,TGCAGTGCTAGTGGGCAGGGGATTGGAGCTTTCTTT
TRBJ2-7,TRBV6-2/TRBV6-3,.,.,CASSSKREQYF,TGTGCCAGCAGTTCGAAGCGCGAGCAGTACTTC
TRBJ1-1,TRBV28,TRBD1,.,CASTLDRVGAEAFF,TGTGCCAGCACCCTCGACAGGGTAGGAGCTGAAGCTTTCTTT
TRBJ2-2,TRBV7-9,.,few,CAPTGVSGELFF,TGTGCCCCCACGGGGGTGAGCGGGGAGCTGTTTTTT
TRBJ1-2,TRBV16,.,.,CASSQSRLGASDYGYTF,TGTGCCAGCAGCCAATCTAGGTTGGGGGCTAGCGACTATGGCTACACCTTC
TRBJ2-2,TRBV9,TRBD1,few,CASSKPPGTGHTGELFF,TGTGCCAGCAGCAAACCCCCGGGGACAGGGCACACCGGGGAGCTGTTTTTT
TRBJ2-7,TRBV25-1,TRBD2,.,CASRSLAGTSYEQYF,TGTGCCAGCAGGAGCCTAGCGGGCACTTCATACGAGCAGTACTTC
TRBJ2-2,TRBV30,.,.,CAWSVGRGYTGELFF,TGTGCCTGGAGTGTAGGAAGGGGTTACACCGGGGAGCTGTTTTTT
TRBJ2-1,TRBV28,TRBD1,.,CASSLGDSSYNEQFF,TGTGCCAGCAGTTTAGGGGACAGCTCCTACAATGAGCAGTTCTTC
TRBJ2-3,TRBV9,TRBD1,.,CASSQGQGYTDTQYF,TGTGCCAGCAGCCAAGGACAGGGATACACAGATACGCAGTATTTT
TRBJ2-2,TRBV7-9,.,.,CASSGTPSTGELFF,TGTGCCAGCTCCGGGACCCCTTCTACCGGGGAGCTGTTTTTT
TRBJ1-6,TRBV6-5,.,few,CASSYSGNSPLHF,TGTGCCAGCAGTTACTCGGGTAATTCACCCCTCCACTTT
TRBJ2-6,TRBV10-3,.,.,CATTPGFVGANVLTF,TGTGCCACCACCCCAGGCTTCGTGGGGGCCAACGTCCTGACTTTC
TRBJ2-3,TRBV6-2/TRBV6-3,TRBD2,once,CASSPIWTSGRNTQYF,TGTGCCAGCAGTCCCATATGGACTAGCGGGAGAAATACGCAGTATTTT
TRBJ1-6,TRBV5-4,.,.,CASRSNIGGNSPLHF,TGTGCCAGCAGGTCCAACATAGGGGGGAATTCACCCCTCCACTTT